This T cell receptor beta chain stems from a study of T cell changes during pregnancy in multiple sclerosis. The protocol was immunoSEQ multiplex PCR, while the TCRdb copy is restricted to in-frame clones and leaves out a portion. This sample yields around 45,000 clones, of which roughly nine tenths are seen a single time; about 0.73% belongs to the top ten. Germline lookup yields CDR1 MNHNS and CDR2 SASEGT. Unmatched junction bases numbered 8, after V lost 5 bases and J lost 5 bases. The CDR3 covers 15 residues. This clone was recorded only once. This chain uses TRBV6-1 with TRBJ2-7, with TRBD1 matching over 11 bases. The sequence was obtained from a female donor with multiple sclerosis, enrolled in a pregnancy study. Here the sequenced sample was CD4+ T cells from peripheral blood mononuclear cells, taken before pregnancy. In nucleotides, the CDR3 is TGTGCCAGCAGTCATAGGGGACAGGGGGTCGACGAGCAGTACTTC. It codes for CASSHRGQGVDEQYF.